Included here is one T cell receptor beta chain sequence, with context. This table comes from immunoSEQ multiplex PCR, and its TCRdb copy is limited to in-frame clones, with some not included. Of approximately 100,000 clones listed, about 85% are singletons. These data belong to a study of T cell responses to AZD1222 COVID-19 vaccine. CDR1 is MNHEY, CDR2 SVGAGI, per germline. The CDR3 is 13 residues long. Trimming took off 5 bases at V and 4 bases at J, with 8 bases between the two ends. The chain has TRBV6-5 and TRBJ2-2; D unresolved. This specimen was peripheral blood, taken 28 days after the second AZD1222 dose. This TCR came from an adult who received the AZD1222 COVID-19 vaccine. Written as DNA, the CDR3 is TGTGCCAGCAGTCTACCTTCCACCGGGGAGCTGTTTTTT. Translating it yields CASSLPSTGELFF.